This T cell receptor beta chain was captured by sequencing in a study of T cells in Graves' hyperthyroidism and ophthalmopathy. V gave up 6 bases and J gave up 4 bases, with 11 bases separating them. CDR1 and CDR2 from the germline V gene are SGHTA and FQGTGA. The CDR3 spans 13 residues. Researchers amplified the TCR beta CDR3 regions from RNA transcripts. Primed by the HTBI set, a first-round RT-PCR was run on the TCR CDR3. TCRdb redid the calling of the multiplex PCR reads with MiXCR, one entry per CDR3 protein. The sample shows hundreds of thousands of distinct CDR3 sequences, 14% to 15% of them seen only once. Whole-study findings and limits: Median prediction lead before ophthalmopathy onset was around seven months with the model. Blood also contained most expanded thyroid clonotypes above 0.001.

There are a few counts of this clonotype. The target antigen is unknown. A read error is possible here, since a much larger clone lies one base away. Sequences were obtained from blood. J is TRBJ2-3 and V is TRBV7-3, with D uncertain. The clonotype was recovered from a young man with Graves' ophthalmopathy. In DNA, the CDR3 is TGTGCCAGCAGTAACGAACTTTCAGATACGCAGTATTTT. The encoded protein is CASSNELSDTQYF.